This TCR beta chain was obtained from a study of Ad26.COV2.S vaccination and SARS-CoV-2 variants. Looking at the study overall: Trial arm assignment for the donor was COV1001 Ad26.COV2.S.

Treatment given: some 20 received Ad26.COV2.S at low or high dose, single or two shots; roughly five received placebo; per-sample allocation not given. Sampling was done on day 63 after the first vaccine or placebo injection. The CDR3 contains 16 residues. TCRdb's copy holds only in-frame clones and misses some; the assay was immunoSEQ multiplex PCR. The sample records roughly 500,000 clones, roughly 89% being singletons. The J gene is TRBJ1-6, the V gene TRBV12-2. TRBV12-2 is a recognized pseudogene. The sample here was peripheral blood, taken in a trial of Ad26.COV2.S vaccine versus placebo. This receptor was identified in a person aged 18-65 years who received the Ad26.COV2.S COVID-19 vaccine or a placebo. CDR3 sequence (DNA): TGTGCAAGTCGCTTAGAGGGCGGACCCTATAATTCACCCCTCCACTTT. It translates to CASRLEGGPYNSPLHF.